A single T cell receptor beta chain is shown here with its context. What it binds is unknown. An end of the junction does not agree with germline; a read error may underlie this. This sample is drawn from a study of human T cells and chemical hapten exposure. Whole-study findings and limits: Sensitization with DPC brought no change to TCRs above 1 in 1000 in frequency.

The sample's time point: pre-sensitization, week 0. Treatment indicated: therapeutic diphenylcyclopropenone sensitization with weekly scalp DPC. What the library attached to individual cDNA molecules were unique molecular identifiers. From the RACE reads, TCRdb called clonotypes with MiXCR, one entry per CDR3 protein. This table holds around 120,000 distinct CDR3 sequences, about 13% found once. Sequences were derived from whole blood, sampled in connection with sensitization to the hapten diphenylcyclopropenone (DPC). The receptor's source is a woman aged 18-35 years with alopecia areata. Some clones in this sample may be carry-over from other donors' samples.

CDR3 DNA: TGTGCCAGCAGCTGGGGACTAGCGGGGCCGATCTTC. Protein sequence: CASSWGLAGPIF. The chain has TRBV5-5 and TRBJ2-7; TRBD2 matches 13 bases. The CDR3 has 12 amino acids. Germline CDR1 and CDR2: SGHKS and YYEKEE (reference sequence).